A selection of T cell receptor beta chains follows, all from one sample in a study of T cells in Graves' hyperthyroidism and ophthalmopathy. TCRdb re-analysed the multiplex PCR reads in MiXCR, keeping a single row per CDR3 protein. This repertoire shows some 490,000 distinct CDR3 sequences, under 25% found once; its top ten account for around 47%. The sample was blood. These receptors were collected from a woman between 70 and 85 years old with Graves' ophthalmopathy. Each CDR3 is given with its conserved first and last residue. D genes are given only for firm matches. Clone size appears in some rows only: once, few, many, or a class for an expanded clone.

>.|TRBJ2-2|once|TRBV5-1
TGCGCCAGCAGCATTAGCGGAAAAAACACCGGGGAGCTGTTTTTT
CASSISGKNTGELFF
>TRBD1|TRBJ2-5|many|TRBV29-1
TGCAGCGTTGAACCGGACAGGGGGCGGCAAGAGACCCAGTACTTC
CSVEPDRGRQETQYF
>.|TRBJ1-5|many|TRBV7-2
TGTGCCAGCGGGACCGACAGAGATCAGCCCCAGCATTTT
CASGTDRDQPQHF
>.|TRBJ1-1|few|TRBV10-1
TGCGCCAGCAGTGAGTCGGTAGACCCCTTCACTGAAGCTTTCTTT
CASSESVDPFTEAFF
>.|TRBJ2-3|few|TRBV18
TGTGCCAGCTCCCCAAATCCCCCCGCAGATACGCAGTATTTT
CASSPNPPADTQYF
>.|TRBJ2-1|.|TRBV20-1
TGCAGTGCTAGAGATCGGGAGCCGGTCTACAATGAGCAGTTCTTC
CSARDREPVYNEQFF
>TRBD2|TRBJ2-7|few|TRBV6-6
TGTGCCAGCAGTTACCGTGGACTAGCGGGAGTGCGGGAGCAGTACTTC
CASSYRGLAGVREQYF
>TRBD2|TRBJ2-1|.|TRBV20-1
TGCAGTGCTCCCCCAGCTAGCGGGAGGGCGGGCTTATACAATGAGCAGTTCTTC
CSAPPASGRAGLYNEQFF
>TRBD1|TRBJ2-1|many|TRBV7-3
TGTGCCAGCAGCTTATTCCCGGCAGGGGGCAATGAGCAGTTCTTC
CASSLFPAGGNEQFF
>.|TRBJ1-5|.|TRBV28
TGTGCCAGCAGTTTACTAGGGCCCCGGGAACAGCCCCAGCATTTT
CASSLLGPREQPQHF
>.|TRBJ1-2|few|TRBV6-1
TGTGCCAGCCAAGCTGGGGGCGAGTCTGGGTATGGCTACACCTTC
CASQAGGESGYGYTF
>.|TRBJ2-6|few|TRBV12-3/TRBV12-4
TGTGCCAGCACCAGGACAACCTCTGGGGCCAACGTCCTGACTTTC
CASTRTTSGANVLTF
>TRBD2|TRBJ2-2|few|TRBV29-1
TGCAGCGCCCATAGCGGGAGAGGCACCGGGGAGCTGTTTTTT
CSAHSGRGTGELFF
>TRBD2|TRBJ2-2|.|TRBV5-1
TGTGCCAGCAGCGTAGCTCTAGCGGGAGGTGACGGGGAGCTGTTTTTT
CASSVALAGGDGELFF
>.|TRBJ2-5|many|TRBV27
TGTGCCAGCGGAAGGAAAGCCCCGGGGGAATGGGAGACCCAGTACTTC
CASGRKAPGEWETQYF
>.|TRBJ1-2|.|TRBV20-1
TGCAGTGCTAGAGATCGGCTGGGATTTGGTGGCTACACCTTC
CSARDRLGFGGYTF
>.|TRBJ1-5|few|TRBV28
TGTGCCGGACAAGACACAAACGGGGGTCAGCCCCAGCATTTT
CAGQDTNGGQPQHF
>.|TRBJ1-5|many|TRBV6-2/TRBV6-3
TGTGCCAGCAGTCAACCCGGGTCCGGGCAGCCCCAGCATTTT
CASSQPGSGQPQHF
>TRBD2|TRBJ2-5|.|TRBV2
TGTGCCAGCAGTGGGCTAGCGGGAGTTAACGAAGAGACCCAGTACTTC
CASSGLAGVNEETQYF
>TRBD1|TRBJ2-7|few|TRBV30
TGTGCCTGGAGTGTTTGGACAGGTCCATCCGAGCAGTACTTC
CAWSVWTGPSEQYF
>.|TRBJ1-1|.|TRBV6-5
TGTGCCAGCAGTTACTCAATGGTGATCTACTTCACTGAAGCTTTCTTT
CASSYSMVIYFTEAFF
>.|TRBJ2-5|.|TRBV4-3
TGCGCCAGCAGCCGAGGACTGATCCAAGAGACCCAGTACTTC
CASSRGLIQETQYF
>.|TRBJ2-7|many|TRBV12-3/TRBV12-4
TGTGCCAGCAGTTTAAGGGCAGGAGCCTACGAGCAGTACTTC
CASSLRAGAYEQYF
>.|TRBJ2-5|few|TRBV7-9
TGTGCCAGCAGCTCCCTGGGCTCCCAGGGAGAGACCCAGTACTTC
CASSSLGSQGETQYF
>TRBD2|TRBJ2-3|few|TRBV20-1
TGCAGTGCTAGAGATCTGCCAGGGACTAGCGTTGATACGCAGTATTTT
CSARDLPGTSVDTQYF
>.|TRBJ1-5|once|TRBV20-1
TGCAGTGCTAGAGATGTAGGGAACAATCAGCCCCAGCATTTT
CSARDVGNNQPQHF
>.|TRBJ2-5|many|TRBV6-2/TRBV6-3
TGTGCCAGCAAGGTTTCGTTGCGGGATCCCCGGGAGACCCAGTACTTC
CASKVSLRDPRETQYF
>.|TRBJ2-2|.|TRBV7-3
TGTGCCAGCACTGGGACAAATGCGCCCGGGGAGCTGTTTTTT
CASTGTNAPGELFF
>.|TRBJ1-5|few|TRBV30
TGTGCCTGGAGTGGTGAAGGAACTGACAATCAGCCCCAGCATTTT
CAWSGEGTDNQPQHF
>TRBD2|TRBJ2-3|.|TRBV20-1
TGCAGTGCTACCCCTGGGACTAGCGGGAGTGGGGGCACAGATACGCAGTATTTT
CSATPGTSGSGGTDTQYF
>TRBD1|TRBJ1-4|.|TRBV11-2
TGTGCCAGCAGCCCAAGGACAGGAACAAATGAAAAACTGTTTTTT
CASSPRTGTNEKLFF
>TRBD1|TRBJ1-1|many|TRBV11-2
TGTGCCAGCAGCTTCTCAGGGGGGGGCACTGAAGCTTTCTTT
CASSFSGGGTEAFF
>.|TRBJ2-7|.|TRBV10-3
TGTGCCATCAGTGACTATGGGGCTCGGACAGTGAATTCCTACGAGCAGTACTTC
CAISDYGARTVNSYEQYF
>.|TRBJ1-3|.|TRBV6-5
TGTGCCAGCAGTTACAACTCTGGAAACACCATATATTTT
CASSYNSGNTIYF
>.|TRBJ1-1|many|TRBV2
TGTGCCAGCAGAGGGTTAAACACTGAAGCTTTCTTT
CASRGLNTEAFF
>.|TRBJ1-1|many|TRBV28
TGTGCCAGCAGTTTCAGTGGGAGGACTGAAGCTTTCTTT
CASSFSGRTEAFF
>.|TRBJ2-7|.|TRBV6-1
TGTGCCAGCACGTCTAACACTCTGCTTTACGAGCAGTACTTC
CASTSNTLLYEQYF
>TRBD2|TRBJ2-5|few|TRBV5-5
TGTGCCAGCAGCTTGATGGCGGGAGGGCCAGTTTCGTGGGGGACCCAGTACTTC
CASSLMAGGPVSWGTQYF
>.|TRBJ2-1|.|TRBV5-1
TGCGCCAGCAGCTTGGGGACGGGAATCGAGGGATACAATGAGCAGTTCTTC
CASSLGTGIEGYNEQFF
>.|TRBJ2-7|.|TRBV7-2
TGTGCCAGCGAGGGGCGGGCAGGGATGGTCTACGAGCAGTACTTC
CASEGRAGMVYEQYF
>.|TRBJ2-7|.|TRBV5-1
TGCGCCAGCAGCTTGGGGACAGTGGGTTTGGGCGAGCAGTACTTC
CASSLGTVGLGEQYF
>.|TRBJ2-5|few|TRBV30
TGTGCCTGGAGTGGAGGGTCAGAGACCCAGTACTTC
CAWSGGSETQYF